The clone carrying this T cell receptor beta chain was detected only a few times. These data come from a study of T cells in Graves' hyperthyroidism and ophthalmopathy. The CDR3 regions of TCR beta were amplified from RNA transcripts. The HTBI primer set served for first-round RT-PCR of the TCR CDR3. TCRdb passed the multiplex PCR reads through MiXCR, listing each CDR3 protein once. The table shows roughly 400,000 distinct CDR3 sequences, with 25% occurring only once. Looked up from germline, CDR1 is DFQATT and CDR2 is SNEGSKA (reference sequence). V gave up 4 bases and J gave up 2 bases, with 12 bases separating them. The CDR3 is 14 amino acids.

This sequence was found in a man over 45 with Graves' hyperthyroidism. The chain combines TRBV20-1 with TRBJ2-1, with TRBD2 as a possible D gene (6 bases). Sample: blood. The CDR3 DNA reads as TGCAGTGCTACACCCGGGACTCCCTACAATGAGCAGTTCTTC. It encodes CSATPGTPYNEQFF.